The sequence of this T cell receptor (beta chain) was determined in a study of Ad26.COV2.S vaccination and SARS-CoV-2 variants (dated by TCRdb to about 2021). At the level of the whole study: Donors in the vaccine arm were drawn from COV1001, a multicentre, randomized, double-blind, placebo-controlled phase I-IIa trial testing Ad26.COV2.S in healthy adults. TCRbeta repertoire sequencing was used to assess the specificity and breadth of SARS-CoV-2-reactive T cell receptors after Ad26.COV2.S vaccination. Investigators did not know the trial group allocation while performing experiments and assessing outcomes. Ad26.COV2.S was administered intramuscularly at 5 x 10^10 or 1 x 10^11 viral particles, either as a single shot or as two shots given 56 days apart. The TCR-sequenced set comprised about 32 samples: roughly 19 Ad26.COV2.S vaccine recipients, 5 placebo recipients and 8 SARS-CoV-2 convalescent individuals. Participants in the trial were split at random into five groups of five each, receiving low-dose or high-dose Ad26.COV2.S once or twice, or else placebo on both occasions. What the authors observed across the whole study: The study was not powered to compare responses between vaccine doses or regimens. After vaccination, substantial breadth of spike-specific CD8+ and CD4+ T cell responses was reported. Comparable non-spike TCR breadth was observed between vaccine and placebo recipients, consistent with only spike being contained in the vaccine. It was noted by the authors that total T cell responses may have been underestimated by the TCR breadth and depth analyses. Compared with placebo recipients, Ad26.COV2.S recipients showed higher spike-specific TCR breadth (P = 0.0014).

From a lookup of the germline V gene, CDR1 and CDR2 are SGDLS and YYNGEE. Here V drops 7 bases and J drops 0 bases, and the junction holds 5 bases not matched to any gene. The CDR3 runs 15 amino acids, cysteine and phenylalanine included. The only DNA kept is the CDR3, 45 bases in frame from the first base. This sample's treatment or condition label indicates: approximately 18 received Ad26.COV2.S at low or high dose, single or two shots; five or six received placebo; per-sample allocation not given. For vaccine and placebo recipients, the sequenced repertoires came from samples collected on day 63 after the first injection. Between 29 July and 7 August 2020, Cohort 1b enrolled approximately 26 adults aged 18-55 years at one site in Boston, USA. Ad26.COV2.S was a replication-incompetent adenovirus type 26 vector expressing a prefusion-stabilized SARS-CoV-2 spike protein from the original Wuhan strain.

The immunoSEQ Assay was used to sequence TCRbeta CDR3 regions. After extraction, genomic DNA underwent amplification by bias-controlled multiplex PCR, followed by high-throughput sequencing. Per the authors' processing: Collapsing and filtering of sequences were performed to quantify the absolute abundance of each unique TCRbeta CDR3 region. Usable DNA was measured by amplifying reference genes present in all nucleated cells, and TCRbeta template counts were normalized to that usable DNA to estimate T cell fraction. Repertoire TCRs were annotated as SARS-CoV-2-specific by exact matching of V gene, CDR3 amino acid sequence and J gene to a known reactive TCR set. MIRA supplied the reference SARS-CoV-2 TCR set, which was filtered for enrichment in COVID-19-positive ImmuneCODE repertoires so that public or cross-reactive TCRs were removed. Drawing on the MIRA antigens, annotated TCRs were analysed further at the level of specific ORF or position within ORF. Depth was the summed frequency of annotated unique rearrangements, while breadth was defined as annotated unique rearrangements over total unique productive rearrangements. Two-sided Wilcoxon rank-sum tests were used to compare TCR breadth between groups. TCRdb took over this immuneACCESS table, retaining in-frame rearrangements with V and J assigned. Such tables are incomplete; in checked studies, under half of the missing clones stem from an unresolved V gene, and the remainder is unexplained. V and J calls plus clone size are reproduced from that table; the DNA served to infer D and trimming. The table for this sample lists about 350,000 clones; roughly 90% of them were counted only once. The ten largest clones represent approximately 5.9% of the sample.

Regarding this clone: The target of this receptor is not known. Base qualities are not at hand, and no much larger clone is one base apart.

This receptor was obtained from a person aged 18-60 years who received the Ad26.COV2.S COVID-19 vaccine or a placebo. The V and J segments used are TRBV9 and TRBJ2-3, and TRBD1 matches 10 of the central bases. Source: peripheral blood, taken in a trial of Ad26.COV2.S vaccine versus placebo. The CDR3 region reads CASAGTGVSTDTQYF. The DNA reads TGTGCCAGCGCCGGGACAGGGGTTAGCACAGATACGCAGTATTTT.